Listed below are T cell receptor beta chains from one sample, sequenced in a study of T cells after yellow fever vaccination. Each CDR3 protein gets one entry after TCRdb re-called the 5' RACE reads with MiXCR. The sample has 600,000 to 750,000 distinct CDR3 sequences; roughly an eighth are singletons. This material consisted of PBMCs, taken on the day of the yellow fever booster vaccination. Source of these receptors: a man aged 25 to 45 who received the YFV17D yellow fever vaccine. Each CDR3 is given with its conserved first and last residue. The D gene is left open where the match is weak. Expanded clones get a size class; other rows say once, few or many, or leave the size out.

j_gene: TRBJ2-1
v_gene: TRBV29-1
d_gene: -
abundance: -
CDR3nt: TGCAGCGTGAGGGTGTGGAGCTCCTACAATGAGCAGTTCTTC
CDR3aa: CSVRVWSSYNEQFF

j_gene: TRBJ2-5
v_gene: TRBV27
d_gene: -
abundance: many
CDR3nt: TGTGCCAGCAGTTTTTCAGGAGGGACCCAGTACTTC
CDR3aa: CASSFSGGTQYF

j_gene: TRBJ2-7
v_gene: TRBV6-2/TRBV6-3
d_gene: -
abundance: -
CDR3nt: TGTGCCAGCAGTTCCGTGGAAGTTGGCGAGCAGTACTTC
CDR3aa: CASSSVEVGEQYF

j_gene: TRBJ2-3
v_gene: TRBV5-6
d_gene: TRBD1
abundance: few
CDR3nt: TGTGCCAGCACTCGGACAGGGACCACAGATACGCAGTATTTT
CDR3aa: CASTRTGTTDTQYF

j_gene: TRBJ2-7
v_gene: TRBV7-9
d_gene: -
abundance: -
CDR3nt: TGTGCCAGCAGCTGGACCCCGGGACACCACTCCTACGAGCAGTACTTC
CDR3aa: CASSWTPGHHSYEQYF

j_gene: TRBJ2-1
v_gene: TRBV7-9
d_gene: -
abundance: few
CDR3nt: TGTGCCAGCAGCCCGACGGGACTCCTAAACAATGAGCAGTTCTTC
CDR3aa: CASSPTGLLNNEQFF

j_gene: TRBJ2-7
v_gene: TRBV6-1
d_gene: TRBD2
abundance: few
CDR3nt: TGTGCCAGCAGGTCCGGGACTAGCGGGAACTACGAGCAGTACTTC
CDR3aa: CASRSGTSGNYEQYF

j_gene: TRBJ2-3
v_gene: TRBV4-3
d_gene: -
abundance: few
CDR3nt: TGCGCCAGCAGCCATTCCCGGGATACGCAGTATTTT
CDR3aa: CASSHSRDTQYF

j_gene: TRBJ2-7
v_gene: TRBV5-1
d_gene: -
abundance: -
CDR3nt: TGCGCCAGCAGCTTGGGACAGACGGATGTCTACGAGCAGTACTTC
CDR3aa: CASSLGQTDVYEQYF

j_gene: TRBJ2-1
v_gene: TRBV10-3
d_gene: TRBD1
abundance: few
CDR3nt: TGTGCCATCAATAAGGGGGACAGACACTCCTACAATGAGCAGTTCTTC
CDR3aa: CAINKGDRHSYNEQFF

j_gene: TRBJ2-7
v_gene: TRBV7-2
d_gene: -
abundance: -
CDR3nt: TGTGCCAGCAGCCCCCACGAGCAGTACTTC
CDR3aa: CASSPHEQYF

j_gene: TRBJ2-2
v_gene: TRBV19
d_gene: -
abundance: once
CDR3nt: TGTGCCAGTAGTATAGATAGCCACCGCGGGGAGCTGTTTTTT
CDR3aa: CASSIDSHRGELFF

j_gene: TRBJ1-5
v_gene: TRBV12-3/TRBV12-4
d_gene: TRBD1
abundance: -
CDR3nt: TGTGCCAGCAGTTTGGGACAGGGACGACAGCCCCAGCATTTT
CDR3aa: CASSLGQGRQPQHF

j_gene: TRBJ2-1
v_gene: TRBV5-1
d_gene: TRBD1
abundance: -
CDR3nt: TGCGCCAGCAGCTCGGATGCGGGACAGGGTTACAATGAGCAGTTCTTC
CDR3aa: CASSSDAGQGYNEQFF

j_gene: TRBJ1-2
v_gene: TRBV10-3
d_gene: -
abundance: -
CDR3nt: TGTGCCATCAGTGATTCAGGGAACTATGGCTACACCTTC
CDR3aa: CAISDSGNYGYTF

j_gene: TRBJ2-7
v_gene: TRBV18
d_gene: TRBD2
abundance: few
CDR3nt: TGTGCCAGCTCACCCGAACAGGGACTAGCGGTCTACGAGCAGTACTTC
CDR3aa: CASSPEQGLAVYEQYF

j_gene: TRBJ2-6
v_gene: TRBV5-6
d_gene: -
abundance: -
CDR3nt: TGTGCCAGCAGCTTGGTAGGAAGCTCTGGGGCCAACGTCCTGACTTTC
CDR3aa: CASSLVGSSGANVLTF

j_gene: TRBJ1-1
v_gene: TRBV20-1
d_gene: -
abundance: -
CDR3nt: TGCAGTGCTAGTATGTCCACTGAAGCTTTCTTT
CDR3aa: CSASMSTEAFF

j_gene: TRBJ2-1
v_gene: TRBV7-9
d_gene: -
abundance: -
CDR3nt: TGTGCCAGCAGCTTAGGTCCGGGTCTTCATGACAATGAGCAGTTCTTC
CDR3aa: CASSLGPGLHDNEQFF

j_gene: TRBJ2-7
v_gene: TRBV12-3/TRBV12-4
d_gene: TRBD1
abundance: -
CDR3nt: TGTGCCAGCAGACTTGACAGGGACCACGAGCAGTACTTC
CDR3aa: CASRLDRDHEQYF

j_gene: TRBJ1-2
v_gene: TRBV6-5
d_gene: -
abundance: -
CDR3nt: TGTGCCAGCACGAACGCTCGAGGCTACACCTTC
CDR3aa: CASTNARGYTF

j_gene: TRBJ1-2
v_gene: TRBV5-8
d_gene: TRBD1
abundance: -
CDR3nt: TGTGCCACCGCGGTCCGACAGGGACCTAACTATGGCTACACCTTC
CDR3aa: CATAVRQGPNYGYTF

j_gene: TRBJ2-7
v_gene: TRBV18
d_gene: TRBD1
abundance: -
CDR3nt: TGTGCCAGCTCACCACGACAGGGGCCCCACGAGCAGTACTTC
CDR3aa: CASSPRQGPHEQYF

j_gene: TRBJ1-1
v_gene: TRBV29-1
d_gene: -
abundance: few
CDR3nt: TGCAGCGTTGATGGGGCCGCAGGGCCGAACACTGAAGCTTTCTTT
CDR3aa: CSVDGAAGPNTEAFF

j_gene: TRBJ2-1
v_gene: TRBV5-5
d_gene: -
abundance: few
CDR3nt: TGTGCCAGCAGCTTTTTACTCCTCGGGCATGAGCAGTTCTTC
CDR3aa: CASSFLLLGHEQFF

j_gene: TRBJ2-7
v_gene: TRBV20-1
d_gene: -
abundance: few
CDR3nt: TGCAGTGCCCGAAGGGGGGAGGGCCTGAAAGAGCAGTACTTC
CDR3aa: CSARRGEGLKEQYF

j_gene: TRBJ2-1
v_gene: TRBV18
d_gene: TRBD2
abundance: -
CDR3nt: TGTGCCAGCTCACAGGACTTAGCGGGATTCTATGAGCAGTTCTTC
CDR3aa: CASSQDLAGFYEQFF

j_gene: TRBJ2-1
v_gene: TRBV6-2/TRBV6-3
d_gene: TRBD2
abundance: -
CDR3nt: TGTGCCAGCAGTTACGCGGGGGTGGGGAATACCGGGACTACCCGCTCCTACAATGAGCAGTTCTTC
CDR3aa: CASSYAGVGNTGTTRSYNEQFF

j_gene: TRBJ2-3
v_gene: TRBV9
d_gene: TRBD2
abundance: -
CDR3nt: TGTGCCAGCAGCTCAGGGGCTAGCGGGATCACAGATACGCAGTATTTT
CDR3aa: CASSSGASGITDTQYF

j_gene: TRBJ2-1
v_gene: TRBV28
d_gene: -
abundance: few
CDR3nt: TGTGCCAGCAGTTTGGCAGGGTATCGGAATGAGCAGTTCTTC
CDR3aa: CASSLAGYRNEQFF

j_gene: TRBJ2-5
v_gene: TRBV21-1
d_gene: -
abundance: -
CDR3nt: TGTGCCAGCAGCACCCTCCCGGAAAAAAGGCATGAGACCCAGTACTTC
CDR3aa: CASSTLPEKRHETQYF

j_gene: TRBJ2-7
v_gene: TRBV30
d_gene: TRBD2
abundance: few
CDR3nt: TGTGCCTGGAGGGGACTAGCGGGAGGGTCTCGGTACGAGCAGTACTTC
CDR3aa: CAWRGLAGGSRYEQYF

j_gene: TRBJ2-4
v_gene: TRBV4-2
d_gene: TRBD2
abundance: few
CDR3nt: TGTGCCAGCAGCCAAGGCCCTAGCGGGAGTTTAAACATTCAGTACTTC
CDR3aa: CASSQGPSGSLNIQYF

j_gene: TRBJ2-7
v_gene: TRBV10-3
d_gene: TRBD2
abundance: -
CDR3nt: TGTGCCATCAGTGATAGCGGGAGAGTTGGCTCCTACGAGCAGTACTTC
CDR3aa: CAISDSGRVGSYEQYF

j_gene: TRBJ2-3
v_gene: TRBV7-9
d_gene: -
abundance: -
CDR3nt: TGTGCCAGCAGCTCAATCTGGGATACGCAGTATTTT
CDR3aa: CASSSIWDTQYF

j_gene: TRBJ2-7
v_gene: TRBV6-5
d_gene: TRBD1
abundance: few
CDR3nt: TGTGCCAGCAGTTACTCGGCGGGACAGGGCTACGAGCAGTACTTC
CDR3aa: CASSYSAGQGYEQYF

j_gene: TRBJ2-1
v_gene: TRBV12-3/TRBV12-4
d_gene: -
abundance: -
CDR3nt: TGTGCCAGCAGTTATACCGGGATACACAATGAGCAGTTCTTC
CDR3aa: CASSYTGIHNEQFF

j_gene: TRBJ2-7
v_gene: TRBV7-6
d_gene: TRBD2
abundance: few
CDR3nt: TGTGCCAGCAGCTTAGAAACTAGCGGACACTCCTACGAGCAGTACTTC
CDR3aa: CASSLETSGHSYEQYF

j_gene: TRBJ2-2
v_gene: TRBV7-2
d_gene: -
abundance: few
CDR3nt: TGTGCCAGCAGCCCTCTGGCTTCCGGGGAGCTGTTTTTT
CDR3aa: CASSPLASGELFF

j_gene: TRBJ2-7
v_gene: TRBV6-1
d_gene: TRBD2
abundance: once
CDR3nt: TGTGCCAGCAGCCGCACCCTAGCGGGAGGGTCCTACGAGCAGTACTTC
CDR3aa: CASSRTLAGGSYEQYF

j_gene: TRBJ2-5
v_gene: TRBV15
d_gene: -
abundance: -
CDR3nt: TGTGCCACCAGCAGAGATAGGCACCGCCAAGAGACCCAGTACTTC
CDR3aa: CATSRDRHRQETQYF

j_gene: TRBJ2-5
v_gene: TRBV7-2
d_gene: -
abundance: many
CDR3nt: TGTGCCAGCAGCTTATTGCTAGAGACCCAGTACTTC
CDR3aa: CASSLLLETQYF

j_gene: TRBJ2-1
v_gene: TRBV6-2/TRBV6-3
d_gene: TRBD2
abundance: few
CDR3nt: TGTGCCAGCAGTGCCTCCCTAGCGGGAAGTTACAATGAGCAGTTCTTC
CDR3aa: CASSASLAGSYNEQFF

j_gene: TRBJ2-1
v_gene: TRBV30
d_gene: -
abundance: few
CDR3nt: TGTGCCTGGGCCCAACCGTTGGGTAATGAGCAGTTCTTC
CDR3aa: CAWAQPLGNEQFF

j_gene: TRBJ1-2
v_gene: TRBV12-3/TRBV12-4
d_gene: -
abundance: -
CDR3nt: TGTGCCAGCAGTTTAGGTGTCCTCAACTATGGCTACACCTTC
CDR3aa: CASSLGVLNYGYTF

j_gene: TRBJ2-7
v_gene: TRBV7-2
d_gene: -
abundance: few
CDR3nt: TGTGCCAGCAGCTTAGCGCTTAGCGGCACCGCCTACGAGCAGTACTTC
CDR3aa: CASSLALSGTAYEQYF

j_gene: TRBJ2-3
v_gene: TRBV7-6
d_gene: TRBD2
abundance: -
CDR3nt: TGTGCCAGCAGCCCCCTCAGCGGGAGGTGGGGAGATACGCAGTATTTT
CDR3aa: CASSPLSGRWGDTQYF

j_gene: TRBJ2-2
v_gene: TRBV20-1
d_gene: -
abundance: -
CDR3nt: TGCAGTGCTAGGAGGGGGATTAGGGAGCTGTTTTTT
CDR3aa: CSARRGIRELFF

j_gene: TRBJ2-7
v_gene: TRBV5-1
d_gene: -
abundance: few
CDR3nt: TGCGCCAGCAGCTCGTCAAGGTCCCACGAGCAGTACTTC
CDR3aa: CASSSSRSHEQYF

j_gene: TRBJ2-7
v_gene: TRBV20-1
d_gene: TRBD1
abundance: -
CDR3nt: TGCAGGGGGGACAGGGACTACGAGCAGTACTTC
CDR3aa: CRGDRDYEQYF

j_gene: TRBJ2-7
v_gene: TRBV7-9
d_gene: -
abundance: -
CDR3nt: TGTGCCAGCAGCTCGAGATATGGAGGAACCTCGTTCGGCGAGCAGTACTTC
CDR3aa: CASSSRYGGTSFGEQYF

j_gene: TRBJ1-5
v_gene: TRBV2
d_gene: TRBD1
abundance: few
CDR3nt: TGTGCCAGCAGTTTGTTGACAGGGGGGCTTAGCAATCAGCCCCAGCATTTT
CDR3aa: CASSLLTGGLSNQPQHF

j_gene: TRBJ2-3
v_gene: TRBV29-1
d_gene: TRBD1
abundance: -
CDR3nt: TGCAGCACCTCCGGGACAGGCTCTAGCACAGATACGCAGTATTTT
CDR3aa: CSTSGTGSSTDTQYF